The entry below describes one T cell receptor (beta chain). This sample was included in a study of blood T cell repertoires in COVID-19. Study summary: In each case, the material was cDNA or gDNA derived from T cells, B-cell-depleted T cells, or PBMCs.

The method was immunoSEQ multiplex PCR; TCRdb's version includes in-frame clones alone and lacks a portion of them. The top ten clones hold approximately 1.2% of a sample with more than 300,000 clones, 85% to 90% of them seen once. Trimming took 8 bases from V and 0 from J; bases not matched to a gene: 10. In germline, CDR1 is GTSNPN, CDR2 SVGIG (reference sequence). The CDR3 has 15 residues. The TCR comes from a woman aged 18-35 years who had recovered from COVID-19. Sequencing used PBMCs or T cells enriched from blood (not recorded which). The chain has TRBV30 and TRBJ2-3, with 8 positions matching TRBD2. CDR3 nucleotide sequence: TGTGCCCGGAACGGGGGCGGGGGGAGCACAGATACGCAGTATTTT. The encoded protein is CARNGGGGSTDTQYF. Supplemented by reference TRBV30 and TRBJ2-3, the full variable domain reads SQTIHQWPATLVQPVGSPLSLECTVEGTSNPNLYWYRQAAGRGLQLLFYSVGIGQISSEVPQNLSASRPQDRQFILSSKKLLLSDSGFYLCARNGGGGSTDTQYFGPGTRLTVL.